Shown below are 18 T cell receptor beta chains from a single sample sequenced in a study of blood T cells in healthy people across ages. A second PCR, run for 7 to 11 cycles, used a sample-barcoded 5' primer plus a J-beta primer mix. MiXCR, applied by TCRdb to the 5' RACE reads, yields one record per CDR3 protein. This table has around 1.5 million distinct CDR3 sequences, 34% appearing once. Sequenced sample: blood. The receptors originated from a woman aged 25-40 years in good health.

In the case of this clonotype: At one of its ends the junction is not consistent with the germline gene, which may arise from a read error. The chain uses TRBV20-1 and TRBJ2-1, with 7 bases lining up with TRBD2. The CDR3 totals 16 residues. In germline, CDR1 is DFQATT, CDR2 SNEGSKA (reference sequence). The CDR3 loop is CRARDQLAFVGNEQFF. CDR3 nucleotides: TGCAGAGCTAGGGACCAACTAGCGTTTGTGGGCAATGAGCAGTTCTTC.

V is TRBV24-1 and J is TRBJ2-7; 8 bases fit TRBD2. The V and J ends lost 4 bases and 7 bases, in that order; junction bases with no gene match: 14. Per germline, CDR1 KGHDR and CDR2 SFDVKD. This CDR3 has 16 residues. CDR3 sequence (DNA): TGTGCCACCAGTGACCGCGGGGGGACAACCCTGGAGGAGCAGTACTTC. It encodes CATSDRGGTTLEEQYF.

This clonotype occurred a few times. At one boundary the junction diverges from the germline segment, which might be a read error. The chain links TRBV29-1 to TRBJ2-7; no reliable D call. This CDR3 is built from 14 residues. Germline loops: CDR1 SQVTM, CDR2 ANQGSEA. CDR3 residues: CGVLDVAESYEQYF. The CDR3 DNA is TGCGGCGTTCTGGACGTGGCGGAATCCTACGAGCAGTACTTC.

Worth noting for this clonotype: One junction end disagrees with the germline gene, perhaps due to a read error. The chain links TRBV20-1 to TRBJ2-2, with D tentatively TRBD1 or TRBD2 (5 bases each). The CDR3 loop spans 13 amino acids. Germline V gene sequence: CDR1 DFQATT, CDR2 SNEGSKA (reference sequence). CDR3 in DNA: TGCAGTACTAGAGGTCAGGGAACCGGGGAGCTGTTTTTT. This encodes CSTRGQGTGELFF.

This clonotype was observed a handful of times. The chain links TRBV20-1 to TRBJ2-3, with D tentatively TRBD1 (6 bases). CDR3 length: 15 amino acids. The V and J ends lost 1 base and 6 bases respectively, with 17 bases between them. Germline V lookup: CDR1 DFQATT, CDR2 SNEGSKA (reference sequence). The CDR3 loop is CSARGRLSQGDTQYF. DNA for the CDR3: TGCAGTGCTAGAGGCCGACTTAGCCAGGGGGATACGCAGTATTTT.

This clonotype was observed once. The V and J genes are TRBV12-3 or TRBV12-4 and TRBJ2-4; 13 bases fit TRBD2. V trimming: 8 bases; J trimming: 7 bases; junction bases outside the gene matches: 11. CDR3 size: 16 residues. This chain's CDR3 is CASRLTSGGLGNIQYF. CDR3 DNA: TGTGCCAGCCGACTGACTAGCGGGGGGCTCGGGAACATTCAGTACTTC.

Regarding this clonotype: A much larger clone lies one base from this, so it may be a read error. The chain uses TRBV4-1 and TRBJ2-3; D assignment may be TRBD1 or TRBD2 (5 bases each). The CDR3 contains 14 residues. Germline-derived CDR1 and CDR2 are MGHRA and YSYEKL. The CDR3 nucleotides are TGCGCCAGCAGCCCGGGACCGGCCAGAGATACGCACTATTTT. Amino acid sequence: CASSPGPARDTHYF.

This clonotype was observed a few times. This chain joins TRBV3-1 and TRBJ1-1; D unclear. Germline-derived CDR1 and CDR2 are LGHDT and YNNKEL (reference sequence). CDR3 size: 14 residues. V was cut by 5 bases and J by 1 base, with 11 bases left in between. The CDR3 here is CASSYQWKNTEAFF. The CDR3 DNA reads TGTGCCAGCAGCTATCAGTGGAAGAACACTGAAGCTTTCTTT. Based on the CDR3 plus reference TRBV3-1 and TRBJ1-1, the full variable domain is DTAVSQTPKYLVTQMGNDKSIKCEQNLGHDTMYWYKQDSKKFLKIMFSYNNKELIINETVPNRFSPKSPDKAHLNLHINSLELGDSAVYFCASSYQWKNTEAFFGQGTRLTVV.

This clonotype showed up many times. The chain links TRBV29-1 to TRBJ1-5; 10 bases agree with TRBD1. The CDR3 has 15 amino acids. The junction had 8 bases not matched to a gene; V was cut back by 6 bases and J by 3 bases. CDR1 is SQVTM, CDR2 ANQGSEA, per germline. The CDR3 sequence is CSVAAGTGVNQPQHF. DNA of the CDR3: TGCAGCGTGGCTGCCGGGACAGGGGTCAATCAGCCCCAGCATTTT. The whole variable domain, filled in from reference TRBV29-1 and TRBJ1-5, reads SAVISQKPSRDICQRGTSLTIQCQVDSQVTMMFWYRQQPGQSLTLIATANQGSEATYESGFVIDKFPISRPNLTFSTLTVSNMSPEDSSIYLCSVAAGTGVNQPQHFGDGTRLSIL.

The rearrangement links TRBV10-2 to TRBJ1-2, with D uncertain. The germline V and J ends were trimmed by 1 base and 0 bases, with 6 bases remaining between them. The CDR3 length is 14 residues. Germline V CDR1 and CDR2: WSHSY, SAAADI. The CDR3 nucleotides are TGCGCCAGCAGTGAGTACCCAGCTAACTATGGCTACACCTTC. Amino acid sequence: CASSEYPANYGYTF.

This clonotype was seen many times. The rearrangement uses TRBV20-1 and TRBJ2-5, with 12 bases aligning to TRBD1. With V trimmed by 2 bases and J by 2 bases, 9 bases remained unmatched. This CDR3 comprises 17 residues. Germline V gene data show CDR1 as DFQATT and CDR2 as SNEGSKA (reference sequence). The CDR3 nucleotides are TGCAGTGCTAGATCCCCCGGGACAGGGGGCCGGCAAGAGACCCAGTACTTC. Translation: CSARSPGTGGRQETQYF.

The gene calls are TRBV19 and TRBJ2-1; 14 bases line up with TRBD2. Germline CDR1 reads LNHDA; CDR2 reads SQIVND (reference sequence). The CDR3 extends over 18 amino acids. J was trimmed by 4 bases and V by 2 bases; bases with no gene match: 7. The CDR3 DNA is TGTGCCAGTAGTATAAGGACTAGCGGGAGGTACTATTACAATGAGCAGTTCTTC. Its translation: CASSIRTSGRYYYNEQFF.

This clonotype showed up just a few times. V and J are TRBV13 and TRBJ1-1; TRBD1 matches at 8 bases. The V gene's germline CDR1 is PRHDT and CDR2 FYEKMQ (reference sequence). V lost 5 bases to trimming and J lost 2 bases; unmatched junction nucleotides: 10. This CDR3 has 16 residues. The CDR3: CASSQSTGGINTEAFF. In DNA, the CDR3 is TGTGCCAGCAGCCAAAGCACAGGGGGGATAAACACTGAAGCTTTCTTT.

The gene calls are TRBV11-2 and TRBJ2-1, with D perhaps matching TRBD1 (5 bases). Germline CDR1 reads SGHAT; CDR2 reads FQNNGV. The CDR3 spans 14 residues. The V and J ends lost 4 bases and 15 bases respectively, with 22 bases between them. DNA for the CDR3: TGTGCCAGCAGCTCCTGGACGAAGGGGATCACCCGGTTCTTC. It translates to CASSSWTKGITRFF.

This clonotype was counted a few times. This chain's CDR3 is CASSFVRVEQFF. The CDR3 DNA sequence: TGTGCCAGCAGTTTTGTACGGGTTGAGCAGTTCTTC. This chain links TRBV12-3 or TRBV12-4 with TRBJ2-1; D gene ambiguous. Trimming shortened V by 3 bases and J by 9 bases, and 9 bases separated the two germline ends. The CDR3 loop spans 12 amino acids.

V is TRBV7-9 and J is TRBJ2-5, with D possibly TRBD1 on 6 matching bases. CDR1 is SEHNR and CDR2 is FQNEAQ in the germline V gene (reference sequence). There are 16 residues in the CDR3. V was trimmed by 5 bases and J by 4 bases, leaving 20 bases between them. The CDR3 sequence is CASSPRTVTIGETQYF. The DNA of the CDR3 is TGTGCCAGCAGCCCGCGGACAGTTACGATTGGAGAGACCCAGTACTTC.

This clonotype was picked up a small number of times. The chain's CDR3 is CASSLASPGPYTF. CDR3 nucleotide sequence: TGTGCCAGCAGCTTAGCCTCTCCAGGTCCCTACACCTTC. The chain recombines TRBV7-9 with TRBJ1-2; no clear D gene. The CDR3 has 13 amino acids. CDR1 is SEHNR and CDR2 is FQNEAQ in the germline V gene (reference sequence). The V and J ends lost 0 bases and 10 bases respectively, with 12 bases between them.

The sample holds a few counts of this clonotype. The V and J genes are TRBV20-1 and TRBJ2-3, with TRBD2 matching over 8 bases. Germline V gene sequence: CDR1 DFQATT, CDR2 SNEGSKA (reference sequence). The junction had 5 bases not matched to a gene; V was cut back by 3 bases and J by 0 bases. The CDR3 sequence is 15 residues long. The CDR3 here is CSARDSGTSTDTQYF. CDR3 bases: TGCAGTGCTAGGGATAGCGGGACTAGCACAGATACGCAGTATTTT.